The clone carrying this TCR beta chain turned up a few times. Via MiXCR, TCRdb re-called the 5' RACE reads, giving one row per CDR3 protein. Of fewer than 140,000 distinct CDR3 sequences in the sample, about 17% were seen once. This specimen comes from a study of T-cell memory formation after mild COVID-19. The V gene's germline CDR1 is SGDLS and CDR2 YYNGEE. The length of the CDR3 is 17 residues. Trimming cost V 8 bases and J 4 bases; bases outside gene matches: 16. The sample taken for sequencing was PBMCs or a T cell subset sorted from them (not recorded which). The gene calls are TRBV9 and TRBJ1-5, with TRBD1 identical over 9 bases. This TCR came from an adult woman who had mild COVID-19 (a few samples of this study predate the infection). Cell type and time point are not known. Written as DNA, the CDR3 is TGTGCCAGGGAGGCTTCCCACAGGGGGCATTGGAATCAGCCCCAGCATTTT. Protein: CAREASHRGHWNQPQHF.